A single T cell receptor beta chain is shown here with its context. Its antigen remains unidentified. V was clipped by 9 bases and J by 2 bases; unmatched bases: 3. The CDR3 covers 13 residues. Germline values: CDR1 SGHVS, CDR2 FQNEAQ. Both 60 Vbeta primers and 13 Jbeta primers went into the PCR. This table comes from immunoSEQ multiplex PCR, and its TCRdb copy is limited to in-frame clones, with some not included. The profile shows approximately 150,000 clones, 70% to 85% of them singletons. These data belong to a study of cytomegalovirus exposure and HLA in healthy donors. General study findings and limits: The authors reported that TCR beta sequences could predict HLA-A and HLA-B alleles. These predictions were accurate for most subjects in the first cohort.

This rearrangement joins TRBV7-8 to TRBJ2-1; 8 nucleotides match TRBD2. The receptor was isolated from a male donor in good health and CMV-seronegative. What was sequenced was PBMCs. The CDR3 DNA reads TGTGCCAGTTCGGGGGGGACCTACAATGAGCAGTTCTTC. Protein product: CASSGGTYNEQFF. Full variable domain (missing parts from reference TRBV7-8 and TRBJ2-1): GAGVSQSPRYKVAKRGQDVALRCDPISGHVSLFWYQQALGQGPEFLTYFQNEAQLDKSGLPSDRFFAERPEGSVSTLKIQRTQQEDSAVYLCASSGGTYNEQFFGPGTRLTVL.